What follows are 4 T cell receptor beta chains derived from one specimen sequenced in a study of blood T cell repertoires in COVID-19 (dated by TCRdb to 2018 to 2021). Library generation was performed with the immunoSEQ multiplex PCR assay. TCRdb obtained this table from immuneACCESS and retained in-frame rearrangements with V and J assigned. These tables miss some clones; where compared with another copy, unresolved V genes account for less than half of the shortfall, and the remainder is unexplained. The table for this sample lists about 280,000 clones; roughly 87% of them were counted only once. The ten largest account for roughly 2% of the sample. Sequencing input: peripheral blood. The receptors come from a woman aged 45 to 65 who had recovered from COVID-19.

The rearrangement links TRBV27 to TRBJ2-3; 11 nucleotides line up with TRBD2. The CDR3 extends over 16 amino acids. J lost 2 bases, V lost 6 bases, and 7 bases had no gene match. Germline V gene lookup returns CDR1 MNHEY and CDR2 SMNVEV (reference sequence). In nucleotides, the CDR3 is TGTGCCAGCAGGACCCTAGCGGGAGGACCCACAGATACGCAGTATTTT. Translation: CASRTLAGGPTDTQYF.

J is TRBJ2-7 and V is TRBV30; the match to TRBD2 covers 8 bases. Germline trimming cut 4 bases from V and 6 bases from J; bases unmatched to any gene: 11. The CDR3 consists of 14 residues. Germline V CDR1 and CDR2: GTSNPN, SVGIG (reference sequence). The DNA of the CDR3 is TGTGCCTGGAAGCCTAGCGGGCCCCCCGGCGAGCAGTACTTC. This gives the protein CAWKPSGPPGEQYF.

The V gene is TRBV27, the J gene TRBJ2-1; maybe TRBD1 (6 bases). V shed 6 bases and J shed 3 bases, with 21 bases lying between them. This CDR3 region has 17 residues. CDR1 is MNHEY and CDR2 is SMNVEV in the germline V gene (reference sequence). The CDR3 DNA reads as TGTGCCAGCAGCCCCGCCCCGGGGCAGGGGAACTACAATGAGCAGTTCTTC. As protein: CASSPAPGQGNYNEQFF.

This chain connects TRBV19 to TRBJ1-3, with 7 bases that match TRBD1. Germline values: CDR1 LNHDA, CDR2 SQIVND (reference sequence). J gave up 1 base and V 6 bases, and 3 bases lay outside the gene matches. The CDR3 spans 14 residues. The CDR3 spells CASSRQGSGNTIYF. The DNA for the CDR3 is TGTGCCAGTAGCCGACAGGGATCTGGAAACACCATATATTTT. Full variable domain (outside the CDR3, taken from reference TRBV19 and TRBJ1-3): DGGITQSPKYLFRKEGQNVTLSCEQNLNHDAMYWYRQDPGQGLRLIYYSQIVNDFQKGDIAEGYSVSREKKESFPLTVTSAQKNPTAFYLCASSRQGSGNTIYFGEGSWLTVV.